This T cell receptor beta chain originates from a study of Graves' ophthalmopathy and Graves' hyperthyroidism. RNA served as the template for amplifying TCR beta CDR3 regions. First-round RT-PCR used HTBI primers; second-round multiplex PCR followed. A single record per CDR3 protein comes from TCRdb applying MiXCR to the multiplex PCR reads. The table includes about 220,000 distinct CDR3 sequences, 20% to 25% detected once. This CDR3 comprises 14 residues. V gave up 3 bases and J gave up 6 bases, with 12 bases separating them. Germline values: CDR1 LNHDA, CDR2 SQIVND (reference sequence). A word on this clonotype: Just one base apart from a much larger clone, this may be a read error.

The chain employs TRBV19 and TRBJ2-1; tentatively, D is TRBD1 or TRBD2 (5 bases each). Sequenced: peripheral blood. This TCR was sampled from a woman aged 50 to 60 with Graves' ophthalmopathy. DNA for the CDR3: TGTGCCAGTAGTATGGGGCGGGTGTTCAATGAGCAGTTCTTC. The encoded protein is CASSMGRVFNEQFF.